There are a few counts of the clone carrying this T cell receptor beta chain. Germline CDR1 and CDR2: LNHDA and SQIVND (reference sequence). V lost 6 bases and J 4 bases, leaving 18 bases between the germline ends. The CDR3 length is 15 residues. Profiling relied on immunoSEQ multiplex PCR, and the TCRdb table lists in-frame clones only, not all of them. The sample includes a few hundred thousand clones, approximately 80% seen only once; the top ten take around 2%. The data were obtained in a study of blood T cell repertoires in COVID-19. In the study overall: Some COVID-19 samples were acute and others convalescent; all came from the United States, Italy and Spain. Nucleic acid was either cDNA or gDNA, and it came from T cells, B-cell-depleted T cells, or PBMCs.

This TCR came from a man between 35 and 55 years old who had recovered from COVID-19. Input material: peripheral blood. The genes are TRBV19 and TRBJ1-1; no clear D. CDR3 DNA sequence: TGTGCCAGTAGAAACCCCCAACTAGGGAGCACTGAAGCTTTCTTT. Protein: CASRNPQLGSTEAFF.